A selection of T cell receptor beta chains follows, all from one sample in a study of blood T cell repertoires in COVID-19. This table comes from immunoSEQ multiplex PCR, and its TCRdb copy is limited to in-frame clones, with some not included. Of roughly 250,000 clones in the sample, more than 75% were seen once. Sequenced material: PBMCs or T cells enriched from blood (not recorded which). The receptors were sampled from a woman between 45 and 65 years old who had recovered from COVID-19. CDR3s include the opening cysteine and the closing phenylalanine or tryptophan. A D gene is named only where the DNA matches it firmly. For some rows the clone size is stated as once, few or many, or as a class when expanded; others skip it.

>TRBD1|TRBV19|-|16|TRBJ1-4
TGTGCCACCTCCGTCCAGGGGACAGGGTATAATGAAAAACTGTTTTTT
CATSVQGTGYNEKLFF
>TRBD2|TRBV5-1|-|17|TRBJ2-3
TGCGCCAGCAGCCCTAACGGTAGGGGACTAGCGGTTGATACGCAGTATTTT
CASSPNGRGLAVDTQYF
>-|TRBV11-3|-|16|TRBJ1-5
TGTGCCAGCAGCTTAGTTGGCCTCCTGGGCGATCAGCCCCAGCATTTT
CASSLVGLLGDQPQHF
>-|TRBV4-3|-|18|TRBJ2-6
TGCGCCAGCAGCCATCCTAGGGGCGGAAGCTCTGGGGCCAACGTCCTGACTTTC
CASSHPRGGSSGANVLTF
>TRBD2|TRBV5-4|once|15|TRBJ2-5
TGTGCCAGCAGCACGGGACTAGCTAGGCAAGAGACCCAGTACTTC
CASSTGLARQETQYF
>TRBD1|TRBV7-9|-|13|TRBJ2-3
TGTGCCAGCAGCTTAGAAAGACAGGGCTCGCAGTATTTT
CASSLERQGSQYF
>-|TRBV2|-|15|TRBJ1-2
TGTGCCAGCAGTTCCCGGGACACCTTTGACTATGGCTACACCTTC
CASSSRDTFDYGYTF
>-|TRBV10-3|-|13|TRBJ1-1
TGTGCCATCAGATTAGGACAGAACACTGAAGCTTTCTTT
CAIRLGQNTEAFF
>TRBD1|TRBV18|-|16|TRBJ1-5
TGTGCCAGCTCACCTTCCGGGACAGCAGCCAATCAGCCCCAGCATTTT
CASSPSGTAANQPQHF
>-|TRBV12-3/TRBV12-4|-|13|TRBJ1-5
TGTGCCAGCAGTCTGGACAGATTTCAGCCCCAGCATTTT
CASSLDRFQPQHF
>-|TRBV27|-|11|TRBJ2-7
TGTGCCAGCAGTTTGGGCGGGAAGCAGTACTTC
CASSLGGKQYF
>-|TRBV29-1|-|13|TRBJ1-3
TGCAGCGAGACAGGTCCCTCTGGAAACACCATATATTTT
CSETGPSGNTIYF
>TRBD2|TRBV7-9|-|15|TRBJ2-7
TGTGCCAGCAGCCCAGCCCTAGCGGAACCCTACGAGCAGTACTTC
CASSPALAEPYEQYF
>-|TRBV7-9|-|15|TRBJ1-1
TGTGCCAGCAGCTTAGTATCGGGCGGGGACACTGAAGCTTTCTTT
CASSLVSGGDTEAFF
>-|TRBV12-3/TRBV12-4|-|11|TRBJ1-2
TGTGCCAGCTTCTCGGGGTATGGCTACACCTTC
CASFSGYGYTF
>TRBD2|TRBV9|-|15|TRBJ2-7
TGTGCCAGCAGCGTAATAGGTAGCGGGGGATCCGAGCAGTACTTC
CASSVIGSGGSEQYF
>-|TRBV19|-|14|TRBJ1-3
TGTGCCAGTAGACAAACAGGCTCTGGAAACACCATATATTTT
CASRQTGSGNTIYF
>TRBD1|TRBV19|-|15|TRBJ1-5
TGTGCCAGTAGGAAGGGACAGGCCAGCAATCAGCCCCAGCATTTT
CASRKGQASNQPQHF
>-|TRBV19|-|18|TRBJ1-6
TGTGCCAGTAGTATTGGAGGTGGTTCTCGGGGGTATAATTCACCCCTCCACTTT
CASSIGGGSRGYNSPLHF
>-|TRBV27|-|13|TRBJ1-6
TGTGCCAGCAGGGGGCAGGGAAGTTCACCCCTCCACTTT
CASRGQGSSPLHF
>-|TRBV12-5|few|14|TRBJ1-1
TGTGCTAGTGGTTTGCCCCTCCGCGGGGAAGAGGCTTTCTTT
CASGLPLRGEEAFF
>TRBD1|TRBV10-3|-|15|TRBJ1-5
TGTGCCATCAGCGGCACAGGGGTTCCCAATCAGCCCCAGCATTTT
CAISGTGVPNQPQHF
>TRBD1|TRBV5-4|-|15|TRBJ2-6
TGTGCCAGCAGACCAGACAGGGCCGGGGCCAACGTCCTGACTTTC
CASRPDRAGANVLTF
>-|TRBV9|-|14|TRBJ1-1
TGTGCCAGCAGCGCCGTTCGGGTGAACACTGAAGCTTTCTTT
CASSAVRVNTEAFF
>TRBD1|TRBV19|-|13|TRBJ1-5
TGTGCCAGCTGCGACAGGGAGAATCAGCCCCAGCATTTT
CASCDRENQPQHF
>-|TRBV28|-|15|TRBJ1-1
TGTGCCAGCAGTCCCGGGGGGGCTTGGAACACTGAAGCTTTCTTT
CASSPGGAWNTEAFF
>-|TRBV16|once|13|TRBJ1-2
TGTGCCAGCAGCCAATCTACAGGCTATGGCTACACCTTC
CASSQSTGYGYTF
>-|TRBV2|-|12|TRBJ1-2
TGTGCCAGCTCGACAGCAAACTATGGCTACACCTTC
CASSTANYGYTF
>TRBD1|TRBV6-5|-|16|TRBJ2-4
TGTGCCAGCAGTTACGACAGGGTAGGGACCAAAAACATTCAGTACTTC
CASSYDRVGTKNIQYF
>-|TRBV18|-|14|TRBJ1-4
TGTGCCAGCTCCCTAGGGGCAACTAATGAAAAACTGTTTTTT
CASSLGATNEKLFF
>TRBD2|TRBV27|few|16|TRBJ2-2
TGTGCCAGCAGCACCCTAGCGGAAACGGGGGCCGGGGAGCTGTTTTTT
CASSTLAETGAGELFF
>TRBD2|TRBV11-3|few|17|TRBJ2-1
TGTGCCAGCAGCGTATGGGGGACTACGAGCTCCTACAATGAGCAGTTCTTC
CASSVWGTTSSYNEQFF
>-|TRBV5-1|-|13|TRBJ2-1
TGCGCCAGCAGCATTACAGGGTACAATGAGCAGTTCTTC
CASSITGYNEQFF
>TRBD1|TRBV30|-|14|TRBJ1-4
TGTGCCTGGAGTCTACGACAGGGCGATGAAAAACTGTTTTTT
CAWSLRQGDEKLFF
>TRBD1|TRBV4-3|-|15|TRBJ1-4
TGCGCCAGCAGCCGAGGGGACAGCAGGAGTGAAAAACTGTTTTTT
CASSRGDSRSEKLFF
>TRBD2|TRBV7-3|-|17|TRBJ2-2
TGTGCCAGCAGCCCCGGGACTAGCGGGAGATTCCCCGGGGAGCTGTTTTTT
CASSPGTSGRFPGELFF